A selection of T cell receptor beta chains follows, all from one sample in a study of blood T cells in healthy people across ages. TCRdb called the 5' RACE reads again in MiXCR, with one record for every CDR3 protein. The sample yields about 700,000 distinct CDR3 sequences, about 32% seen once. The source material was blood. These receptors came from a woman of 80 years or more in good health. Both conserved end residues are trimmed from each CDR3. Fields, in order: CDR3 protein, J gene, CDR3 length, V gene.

ASSFLKETQY | TRBJ2-5 | 10 | TRBV7-2
ASSVASGATTNEKLF | TRBJ1-4 | 15 | TRBV9
ASSLRTGGLNYGYT | TRBJ1-2 | 14 | TRBV12-3/TRBV12-4
SAPDGGNQPQH | TRBJ1-5 | 11 | TRBV20-1
ASSTTEVQH | TRBJ1-5 | 9 | TRBV19
ASSLSGWTALYGYT | TRBJ1-2 | 14 | TRBV7-2
ASSPPSGAAAKNIQY | TRBJ2-4 | 15 | TRBV6-5
ASSVRGGPIYNEQF | TRBJ2-1 | 14 | TRBV12-3/TRBV12-4
ASSEFKGRGSPLH | TRBJ1-6 | 13 | TRBV25-1
ASGFISPIRDRVYSGANVLT | TRBJ2-6 | 20 | TRBV12-5
ASSLGTSRDNEQY | TRBJ2-7 | 13 | TRBV5-5
ASSQDARGLSDTQY | TRBJ2-3 | 14 | TRBV14
ASSPDRPNQPQH | TRBJ1-5 | 12 | TRBV12-3/TRBV12-4
ASSLDGTSNTQY | TRBJ2-3 | 12 | TRBV12-3/TRBV12-4
ASSLETLINEQF | TRBJ2-1 | 12 | TRBV5-1
ASSARFTDTQY | TRBJ2-3 | 11 | TRBV18